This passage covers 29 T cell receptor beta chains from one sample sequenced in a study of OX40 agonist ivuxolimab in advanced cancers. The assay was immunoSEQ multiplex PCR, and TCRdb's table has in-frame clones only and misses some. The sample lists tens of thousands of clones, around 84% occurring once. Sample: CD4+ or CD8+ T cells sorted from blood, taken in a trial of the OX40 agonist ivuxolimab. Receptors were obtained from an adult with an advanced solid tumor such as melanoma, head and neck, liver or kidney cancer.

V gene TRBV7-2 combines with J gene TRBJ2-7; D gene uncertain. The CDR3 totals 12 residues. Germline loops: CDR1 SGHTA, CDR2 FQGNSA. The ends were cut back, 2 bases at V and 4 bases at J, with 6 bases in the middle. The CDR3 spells CASSLNRYEQYF. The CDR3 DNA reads TGTGCCAGCAGCTTAAACCGTTACGAGCAGTACTTC.

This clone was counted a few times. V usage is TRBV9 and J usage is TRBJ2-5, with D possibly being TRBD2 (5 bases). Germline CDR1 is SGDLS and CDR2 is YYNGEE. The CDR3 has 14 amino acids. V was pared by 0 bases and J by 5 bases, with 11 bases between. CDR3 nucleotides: TGTGCCAGCAGCGTAGACCCCTCGGGGGAGACCCAGTACTTC. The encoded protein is CASSVDPSGETQYF.

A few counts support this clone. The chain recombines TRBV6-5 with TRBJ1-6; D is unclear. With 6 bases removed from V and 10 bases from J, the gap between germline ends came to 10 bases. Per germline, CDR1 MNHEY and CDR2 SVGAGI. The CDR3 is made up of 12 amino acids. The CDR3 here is CASRDGGSPLHF. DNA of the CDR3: TGTGCCAGCAGAGACGGTGGATCACCCCTCCACTTT.

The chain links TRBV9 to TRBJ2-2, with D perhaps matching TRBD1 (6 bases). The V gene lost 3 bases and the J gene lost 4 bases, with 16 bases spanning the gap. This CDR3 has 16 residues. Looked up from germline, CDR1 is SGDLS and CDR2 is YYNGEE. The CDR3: CASSGGPALVTGELFF. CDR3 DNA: TGTGCCAGCAGCGGGGGGCCGGCCCTTGTCACCGGGGAGCTGTTTTTT.

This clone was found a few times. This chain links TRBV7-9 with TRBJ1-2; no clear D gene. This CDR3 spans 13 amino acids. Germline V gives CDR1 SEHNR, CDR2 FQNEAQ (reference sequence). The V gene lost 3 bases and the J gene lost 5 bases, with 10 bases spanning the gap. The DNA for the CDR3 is TGTGCCAGCAGCTTCCGCACCGAGTATGGCTACACCTTC. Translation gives CASSFRTEYGYTF.

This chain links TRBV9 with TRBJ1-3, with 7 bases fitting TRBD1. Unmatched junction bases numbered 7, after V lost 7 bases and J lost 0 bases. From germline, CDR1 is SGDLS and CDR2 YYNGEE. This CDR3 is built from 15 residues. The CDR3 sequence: CASGRQGSSGNTIYF. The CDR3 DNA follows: TGTGCCAGCGGCCGACAGGGAAGCTCTGGAAACACCATATATTTT.

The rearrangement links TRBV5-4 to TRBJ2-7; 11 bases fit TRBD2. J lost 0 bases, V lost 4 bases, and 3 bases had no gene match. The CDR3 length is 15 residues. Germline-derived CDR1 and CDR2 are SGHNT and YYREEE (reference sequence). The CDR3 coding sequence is TGTGCCAGCAGCCCACTAGCGGGGGACTCCTACGAGCAGTACTTC. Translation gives CASSPLAGDSYEQYF.

CDR3 in DNA: TGTGCCAGCAGCTCCTCGTACTTTAGCAATCAGCCCCAGCATTTT. Residues: CASSSSYFSNQPQHF. The chain employs TRBV7-2 and TRBJ1-5; D is ambiguous. There are 15 residues in the CDR3. The germline V gene encodes CDR1 SGHTA and CDR2 FQGNSA. V gave up 4 bases and J gave up 0 bases, with 10 bases separating them.

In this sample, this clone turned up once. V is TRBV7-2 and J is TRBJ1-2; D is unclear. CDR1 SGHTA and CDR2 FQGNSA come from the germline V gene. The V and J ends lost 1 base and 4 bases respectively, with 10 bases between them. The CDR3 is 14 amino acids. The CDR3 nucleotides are TGTGCCAGCAGCTTAGACTCAGGACCCTATGGCTACACCTTC. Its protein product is CASSLDSGPYGYTF.

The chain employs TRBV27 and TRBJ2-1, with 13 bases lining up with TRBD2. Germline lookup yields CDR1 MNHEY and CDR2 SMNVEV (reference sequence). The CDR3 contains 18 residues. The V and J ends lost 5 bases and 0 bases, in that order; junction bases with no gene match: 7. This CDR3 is CASSQGLAGSGSYNEQFF. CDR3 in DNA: TGTGCCAGCAGTCAGGGACTAGCGGGGAGTGGCTCCTACAATGAGCAGTTCTTC.

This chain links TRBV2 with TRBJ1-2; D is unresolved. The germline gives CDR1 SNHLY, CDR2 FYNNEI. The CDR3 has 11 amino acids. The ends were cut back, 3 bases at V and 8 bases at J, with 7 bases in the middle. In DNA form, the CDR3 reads TGTGCCAGCAGTGAGGGCCACGGCTACACCTTC. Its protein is CASSEGHGYTF. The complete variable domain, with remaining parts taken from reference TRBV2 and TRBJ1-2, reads EPEVTQTPSHQVTQMGQEVILRCVPISNHLYFYWYRQILGQKVEFLVSFYNNEISEKSEIFDDQFSVERPDGSNFTLKIRSTKLEDSAMYFCASSEGHGYTFGSGTRLTVV.

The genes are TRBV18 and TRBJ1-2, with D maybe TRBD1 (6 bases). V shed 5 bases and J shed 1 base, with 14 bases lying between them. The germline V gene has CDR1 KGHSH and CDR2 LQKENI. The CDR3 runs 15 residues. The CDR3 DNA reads TGTGCCAGCTCATCGGACAGATTAATTAACTATGGCTACACCTTC. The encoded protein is CASSSDRLINYGYTF.

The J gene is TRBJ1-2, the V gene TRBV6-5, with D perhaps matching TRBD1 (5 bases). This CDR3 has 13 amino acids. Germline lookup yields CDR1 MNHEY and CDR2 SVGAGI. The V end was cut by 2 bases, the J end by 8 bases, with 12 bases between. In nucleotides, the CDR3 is TGTGCCAGCAGTTACGGAGGGGCTCGCGGCTACACCTTC. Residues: CASSYGGARGYTF.

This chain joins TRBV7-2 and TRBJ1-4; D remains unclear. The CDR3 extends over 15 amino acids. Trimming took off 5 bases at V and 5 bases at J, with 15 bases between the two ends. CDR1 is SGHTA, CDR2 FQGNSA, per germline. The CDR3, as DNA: TGTGCCAGCAGCCCGAGAGGCAGCTCGAATGAAAAACTGTTTTTT. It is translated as CASSPRGSSNEKLFF. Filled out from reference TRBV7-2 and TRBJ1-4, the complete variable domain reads GAGVSQSPSNKVTEKGKDVELRCDPISGHTALYWYRQSLGQGLEFLIYFQGNSAPDKSGLPSDRFSAERTGGSVSTLTIQRTQQEDSAVYLCASSPRGSSNEKLFFGSGTQLSVL.

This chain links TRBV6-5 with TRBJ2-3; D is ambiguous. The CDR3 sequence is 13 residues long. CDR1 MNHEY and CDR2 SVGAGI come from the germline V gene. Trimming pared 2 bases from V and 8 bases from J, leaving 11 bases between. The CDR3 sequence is CASSYAFGATQYF. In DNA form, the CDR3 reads TGTGCCAGCAGTTACGCCTTTGGTGCTACGCAGTATTTT.

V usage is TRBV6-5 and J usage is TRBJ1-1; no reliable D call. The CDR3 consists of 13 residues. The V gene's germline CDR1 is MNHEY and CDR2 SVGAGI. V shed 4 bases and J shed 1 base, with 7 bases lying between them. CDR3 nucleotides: TGTGCCAGCAGTTTGGGAGGGAACACTGAAGCTTTCTTT. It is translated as CASSLGGNTEAFF.

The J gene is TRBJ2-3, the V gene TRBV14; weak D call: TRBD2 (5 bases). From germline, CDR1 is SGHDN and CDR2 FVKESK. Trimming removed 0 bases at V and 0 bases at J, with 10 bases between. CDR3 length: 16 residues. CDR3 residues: CASSQDIRGSTDTQYF. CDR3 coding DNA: TGTGCCAGCAGCCAAGATATCCGGGGTAGCACAGATACGCAGTATTTT.

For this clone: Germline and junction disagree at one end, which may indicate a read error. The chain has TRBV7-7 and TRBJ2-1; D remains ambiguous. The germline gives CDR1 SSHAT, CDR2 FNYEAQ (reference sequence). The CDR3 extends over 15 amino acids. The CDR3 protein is CASSRGPPSYNEQFF. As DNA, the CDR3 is TGTGCTAGCAGCCGCGGTCCGCCATCTTACAATGAGCAGTTCTTC.

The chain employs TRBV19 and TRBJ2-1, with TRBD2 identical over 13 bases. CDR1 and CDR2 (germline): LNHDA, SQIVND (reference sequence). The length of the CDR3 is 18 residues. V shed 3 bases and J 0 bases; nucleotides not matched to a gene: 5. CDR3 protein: CASSIFRLAGGSYNEQFF. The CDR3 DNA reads TGTGCCAGTAGTATCTTCCGACTAGCGGGAGGCTCCTACAATGAGCAGTTCTTC.

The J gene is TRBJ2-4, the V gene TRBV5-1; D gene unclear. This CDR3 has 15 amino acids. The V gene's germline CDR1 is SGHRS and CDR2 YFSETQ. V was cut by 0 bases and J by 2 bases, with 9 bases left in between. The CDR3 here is CASSLAEGTKNIQYF. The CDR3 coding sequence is TGCGCCAGCAGCTTGGCCGAAGGGACCAAAAACATTCAGTACTTC. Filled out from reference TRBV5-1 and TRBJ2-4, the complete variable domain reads KAGVTQTPRYLIKTRGQQVTLSCSPISGHRSVSWYQQTPGQGLQFLFEYFSETQRNKGNFPGRFSGRQFSNSRSEMNVSTLELGDSALYLCASSLAEGTKNIQYFGAGTRLSVL.

The CDR3 DNA is TGCAGCGTTGATGGGGACCCTTACAATGAGCAGTTCTTC. This encodes CSVDGDPYNEQFF. The chain carries TRBV29-1 and TRBJ2-1; TRBD1 or TRBD2 may be the D gene (5 bases each). The ends were cut back, 3 bases at V and 4 bases at J, with 10 bases in the middle. CDR3 length equals 13 residues. The germline V gene has CDR1 SQVTM and CDR2 ANQGSEA.

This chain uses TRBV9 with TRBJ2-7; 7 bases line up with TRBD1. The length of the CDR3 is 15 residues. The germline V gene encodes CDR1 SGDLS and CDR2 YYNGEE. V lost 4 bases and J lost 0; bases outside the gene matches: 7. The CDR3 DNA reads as TGTGCCAGCAGCACCAGGGGGTCAAGCTCCTACGAGCAGTACTTC. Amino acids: CASSTRGSSSYEQYF.

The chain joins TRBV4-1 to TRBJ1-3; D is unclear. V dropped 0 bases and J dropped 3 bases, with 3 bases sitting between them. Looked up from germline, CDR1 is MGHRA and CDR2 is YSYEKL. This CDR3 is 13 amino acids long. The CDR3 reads CASSQDRGNTIYF. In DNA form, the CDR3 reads TGCGCCAGCAGCCAAGACCGTGGAAACACCATATATTTT.

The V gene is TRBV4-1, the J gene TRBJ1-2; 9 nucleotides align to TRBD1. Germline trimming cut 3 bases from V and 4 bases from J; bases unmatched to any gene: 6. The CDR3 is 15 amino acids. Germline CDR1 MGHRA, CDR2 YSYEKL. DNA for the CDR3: TGCGCCAGCAGCCAGACCGGGACAGGGCCCTATGGCTACACCTTC. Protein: CASSQTGTGPYGYTF.

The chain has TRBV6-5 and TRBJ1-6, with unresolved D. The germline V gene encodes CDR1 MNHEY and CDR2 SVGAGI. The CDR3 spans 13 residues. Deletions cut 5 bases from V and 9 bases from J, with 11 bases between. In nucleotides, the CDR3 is TGTGCCAGCAGTGACAAGTTGGGTTCACCCCTCCACTTT. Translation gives CASSDKLGSPLHF.

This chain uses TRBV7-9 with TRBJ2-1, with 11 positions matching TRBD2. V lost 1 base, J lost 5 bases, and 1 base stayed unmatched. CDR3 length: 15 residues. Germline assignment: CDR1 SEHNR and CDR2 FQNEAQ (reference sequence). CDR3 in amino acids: CASSLVAGGNNEQFF. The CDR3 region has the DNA TGTGCCAGCAGCTTAGTAGCGGGGGGGAACAATGAGCAGTTCTTC.

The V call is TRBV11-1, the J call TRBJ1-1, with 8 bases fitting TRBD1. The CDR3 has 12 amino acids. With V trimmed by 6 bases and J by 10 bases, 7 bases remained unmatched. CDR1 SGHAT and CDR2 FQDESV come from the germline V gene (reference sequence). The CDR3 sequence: CASRAGGRGAFF. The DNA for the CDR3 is TGTGCCAGCAGAGCAGGGGGCCGAGGAGCTTTCTTT.

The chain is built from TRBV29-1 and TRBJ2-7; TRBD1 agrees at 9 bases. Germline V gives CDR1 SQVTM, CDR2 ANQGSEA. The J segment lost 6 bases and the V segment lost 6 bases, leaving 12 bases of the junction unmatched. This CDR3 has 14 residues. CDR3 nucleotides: TGCAGCGTCGCTCATGGGACAGGGCCCTCCGAGCAGTACTTC. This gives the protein CSVAHGTGPSEQYF.

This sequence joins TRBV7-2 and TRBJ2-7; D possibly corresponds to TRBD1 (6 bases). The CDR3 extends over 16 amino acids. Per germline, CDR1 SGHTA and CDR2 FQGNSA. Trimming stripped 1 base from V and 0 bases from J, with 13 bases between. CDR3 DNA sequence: TGTGCCAGCAGCTTAGTAGTCCGGACAGACTCCTACGAGCAGTACTTC. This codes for CASSLVVRTDSYEQYF.